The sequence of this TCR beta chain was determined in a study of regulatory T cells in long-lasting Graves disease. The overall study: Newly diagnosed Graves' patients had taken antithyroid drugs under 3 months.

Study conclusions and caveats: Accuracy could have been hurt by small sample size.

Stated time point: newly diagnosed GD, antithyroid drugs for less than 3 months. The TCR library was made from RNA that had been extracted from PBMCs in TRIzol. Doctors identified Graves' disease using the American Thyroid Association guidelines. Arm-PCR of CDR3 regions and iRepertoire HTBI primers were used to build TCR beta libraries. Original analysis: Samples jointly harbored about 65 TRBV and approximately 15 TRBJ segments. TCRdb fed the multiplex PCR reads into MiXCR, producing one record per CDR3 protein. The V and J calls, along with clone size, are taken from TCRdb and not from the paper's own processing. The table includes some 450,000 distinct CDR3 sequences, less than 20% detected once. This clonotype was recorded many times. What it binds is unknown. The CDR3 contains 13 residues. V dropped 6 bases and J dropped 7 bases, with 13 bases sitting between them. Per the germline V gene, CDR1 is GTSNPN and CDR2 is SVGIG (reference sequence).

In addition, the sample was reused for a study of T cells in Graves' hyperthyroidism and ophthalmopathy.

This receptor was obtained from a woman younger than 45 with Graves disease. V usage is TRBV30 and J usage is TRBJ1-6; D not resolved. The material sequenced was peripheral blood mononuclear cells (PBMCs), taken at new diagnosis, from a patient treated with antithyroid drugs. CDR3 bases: TGTGCCTGCCTCAGGTCCCGGAATTCACCCCTCCACTTT. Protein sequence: CACLRSRNSPLHF.